This TCR beta chain is from a study of blood T cell repertoires in COVID-19. Study overall: COVID-19 samples from acute and convalescent phases originated in the United States, Italy and Spain. From T cells, B-cell-depleted T cells, or PBMCs came the material, which was cDNA or gDNA.

In the original analysis: Amplification of reference gene primers was used by the study to estimate nucleated cell counts. Only in-frame clones appear in the TCRdb table, and some are missing; sequencing was by immunoSEQ multiplex PCR. The V and J calls and the clone size are those of that table, but D and trimming were determined from the DNA. The data show 190,000 or so clones, 85% to 90% seen once. The germline V gene encodes CDR1 SEHNR and CDR2 FQNEAQ (reference sequence). The V and J ends lost 4 bases and 1 base, in that order; junction bases with no gene match: 13. The CDR3 is made up of 19 amino acids.

The source material was PBMCs or T cells enriched from blood (not recorded which). V usage is TRBV7-9 and J usage is TRBJ2-5, with 12 bases identical to TRBD2. The source is a man younger than 45 who had recovered from COVID-19. The CDR3: CASSSVTSGGFQSQETQYF. In DNA form, the CDR3 reads TGTGCCAGCAGCTCCGTTACTAGCGGGGGGTTTCAGAGCCAAGAGACCCAGTACTTC.